This passage covers 21 T cell receptor beta chains from one sample sequenced in a study of blood T cell repertoires in COVID-19 (TCRdb year 2020). Receptor libraries were prepared by the immunoSEQ multiplex PCR assay. Imported from immuneACCESS, the table was reduced by TCRdb to in-frame sequences with V and J called. These copies leave out some clones; in studies compared against another copy, an unresolved V gene accounts for under half, and the cause of the remainder is not known. This sample comprises about 190,000 clones, over 75% of them detected only once. Together, the top ten hold 9.5% to 15% of the sample. The sequenced sample was peripheral blood. The receptors shown here come from a woman between 45 and 60 years old with acute or convalescent COVID-19.

This clone was counted a single time. The chain carries TRBV19 and TRBJ1-1, with D possibly matching TRBD1 (5 bases). Germline lookup yields CDR1 LNHDA and CDR2 SQIVND (reference sequence). The V gene lost 6 bases and the J gene lost 0 bases, with 8 bases spanning the gap. This CDR3 is 13 amino acids long. Here the CDR3 DNA reads TGTGCCAGTAGCGGGGGTATGAACACTGAAGCTTTCTTT. It codes for CASSGGMNTEAFF.

The V and J genes are TRBV30 and TRBJ1-2, with TRBD1 matching 7 bases. With 8 bases clipped from V and 1 base from J, the junction kept 4 bases outside the gene matches. The CDR3 sequence is 12 residues long. Germline CDR1 GTSNPN, CDR2 SVGIG (reference sequence). CDR3 bases: TGTGCCCGAAGGGGGCTTAACTATGGCTACACCTTC. It yields the protein CARRGLNYGYTF.

This clone was counted at least ten times. This chain uses TRBV11-2 with TRBJ2-1, with D hard to call. Germline CDR1 reads SGHAT; CDR2 reads FQNNGV. Trimming took off 1 base at V and 0 bases at J, with 7 bases between the two ends. The CDR3 length is 15 residues. This chain's CDR3 is CASSLVTSSYNEQFF. The CDR3 DNA is TGTGCCAGCAGCTTAGTTACGAGCTCCTACAATGAGCAGTTCTTC.

This clone came up a few times. The genes are TRBV6-1 and TRBJ1-4; the D gene is possibly TRBD1 (5 bases). Trimming took off 3 bases at V and 4 bases at J, with 9 bases between the two ends. Germline CDR1 MNHNS, CDR2 SASEGT. CDR3 length: 14 residues. The CDR3 here is CASSDPRVNEKLFF. For the CDR3, the DNA is TGTGCCAGCAGTGACCCCAGGGTTAATGAAAAACTGTTTTTT.

The chain couples TRBV6-6 to TRBJ1-5; tentatively, D is TRBD1 (6 bases). V was pared by 6 bases and J by 6 bases, with 24 bases between. CDR1 and CDR2 from the germline V gene are MNHNY and SVGAGI (reference sequence). The CDR3 has 17 residues. This CDR3 reads CASSRQGTSARTQPQHF. The DNA for the CDR3 is TGTGCCAGCAGCCGACAAGGGACATCGGCACGGACTCAGCCCCAGCATTTT.

The chain has TRBV6-5 and TRBJ2-3; 8 bases line up with TRBD2. With 2 bases clipped from V and 4 bases from J, the junction kept 8 bases outside the gene matches. This CDR3 has 16 residues. Germline-derived CDR1 and CDR2 are MNHEY and SVGAGI. CDR3 residues: CASSYLRGRISDTQYF. In DNA, the CDR3 is TGTGCCAGCAGTTACCTCCGCGGGAGGATATCAGATACGCAGTATTTT.

This clone was seen more than once but under ten times. The chain couples TRBV6-6 to TRBJ2-6; 7 bases agree with TRBD2. This CDR3 comprises 15 residues. The V gene's germline CDR1 is MNHNY and CDR2 SVGAGI (reference sequence). V shed 5 bases and J 3 bases; nucleotides not matched to a gene: 4. Written as DNA, the CDR3 is TGTGCCAGCAGTGCGGGGGTGGTTGGGGCCAACGTCCTGACTTTC. The encoded protein is CASSAGVVGANVLTF.

This clone was detected a few times. The chain is built from TRBV19 and TRBJ2-7, with D possibly being TRBD2 (6 bases). Germline-derived CDR1 and CDR2 are LNHDA and SQIVND (reference sequence). V was cut by 3 bases and J by 2 bases, with 14 bases left in between. The CDR3 is 15 amino acids. The CDR3 reads CASSMGGGSPYEQYF. CDR3 nucleotide sequence: TGTGCCAGTAGTATGGGGGGAGGCAGTCCCTACGAGCAGTACTTC.

V and J are TRBV29-1 and TRBJ2-1; TRBD2 matches at 7 bases. V gave up 6 bases and J gave up 3 bases; unmatched junction bases: 11. This CDR3 is 15 amino acids long. Per the germline V gene, CDR1 is SQVTM and CDR2 is ANQGSEA. The CDR3 loop is CSVGRGKESYNEQFF. The CDR3 nucleotides read TGCAGCGTGGGGAGGGGCAAAGAAAGCTACAATGAGCAGTTCTTC.

The rearrangement uses TRBV5-8 and TRBJ1-5; tentatively, D is TRBD1 (5 bases). Germline V gene data show CDR1 as SGHTS and CDR2 as YDEGEE. V gave up 0 bases and J gave up 4 bases, with 14 bases separating them. This CDR3 region has 16 residues. The CDR3 DNA reads TGTGCCAGCAGCTTGGAGGGGCAGGCGGAAAATCAGCCCCAGCATTTT. It specifies CASSLEGQAENQPQHF.

This clone has at least ten counts. This chain joins TRBV4-1 and TRBJ1-6; D is unresolved. This CDR3 region has 16 residues. CDR1 and CDR2 (germline): MGHRA, YSYEKL. Trimming removed 3 bases at V and 9 bases at J, with 18 bases between. The DNA of the CDR3 is TGCGCCAGCAGCCAGGAGATGGGTCAAACACGTTCACCCCTCCACTTT. The encoded protein is CASSQEMGQTRSPLHF.

This chain uses TRBV7-6 with TRBJ2-7, with 9 bases matching TRBD1. J gave up 3 bases and V 5 bases, and 8 bases lay outside the gene matches. Germline CDR1 SGHVS, CDR2 FNYEAQ. The CDR3 covers 15 residues. CDR3: CASSHPGTGIYEQYF. CDR3 nucleotide sequence: TGTGCCAGCAGCCATCCCGGGACAGGGATCTACGAGCAGTACTTC. The full variable domain, in which reference TRBV7-6 and TRBJ2-7 provide the parts outside the CDR3, is GAGVSQSPRYKVTKRGQDVALRCDPISGHVSLYWYRQALGQGPEFLTYFNYEAQQDKSGLPNDRFSAERPEGSISTLTIQRTEQRDSAMYRCASSHPGTGIYEQYFGPGTRLTVT.

The rearrangement links TRBV5-4 to TRBJ2-1; 12 nucleotides align to TRBD2. Germline V CDR1 and CDR2: SGHNT, YYREEE (reference sequence). The ends lost 4 bases at V and 3 bases at J; junction bases unmatched: 5. CDR3 length: 16 amino acids. In DNA, the CDR3 is TGTGCCAGCAGCCTAGGGACTAGCGGGTTCTACAATGAGCAGTTCTTC. Amino acid sequence: CASSLGTSGFYNEQFF. Drawing the rest from reference TRBV5-4 and TRBJ2-1, the complete variable domain is ETGVTQSPTHLIKTRGQQVTLRCSSQSGHNTVSWYQQALGQGPQFIFQYYREEENGRGNFPPRFSGLQFPNYSSELNVNALELDDSALYLCASSLGTSGFYNEQFFGPGTRLTVL.

The chain employs TRBV6-2 or TRBV6-3 and TRBJ2-2; 7 bases are a match to TRBD2. J gave up 0 bases and V 3 bases, and 10 bases lay outside the gene matches. In germline, CDR1 is MNHEY, CDR2 SVGEGT. CDR3 length: 18 residues. CDR3 sequence: CASSYDNSGFANTGELFF. The CDR3 nucleotides read TGTGCCAGCAGTTATGATAATAGCGGGTTCGCGAACACCGGGGAGCTGTTTTTT.

This sequence joins TRBV6-2 or TRBV6-3 and TRBJ2-2; 13 bases map to TRBD2. The CDR3 extends over 17 amino acids. The V segment lost 5 bases and the J segment 2 bases; nucleotides outside the gene matches: 5. From germline, CDR1 is MNHEY and CDR2 SVGEGT. CDR3 DNA: TGTGCCAGCAGTAATGGACTAGCGGGAGAAAACACCGGGGAGCTGTTTTTT. Protein sequence: CASSNGLAGENTGELFF.

The chain carries TRBV5-1 and TRBJ2-1, with D possibly matching TRBD2 (5 bases). The ends were cut back, 1 base at V and 0 bases at J, with 8 bases in the middle. CDR3 size: 15 residues. Germline assignment: CDR1 SGHRS and CDR2 YFSETQ. CDR3 sequence: CASSLFGSSYNEQFF. The CDR3 DNA reads TGCGCCAGCAGCTTGTTTGGGAGCTCCTACAATGAGCAGTTCTTC.

The genes are TRBV14 and TRBJ2-1, with D possibly being TRBD1 (5 bases). Germline V gene lookup returns CDR1 SGHDN and CDR2 FVKESK. V was cut by 0 bases and J by 12 bases, with 18 bases left in between. This CDR3 has 15 residues. CDR3 nucleotide sequence: TGTGCCAGCAGCCAAGATAGGGTTAAGGTTAGGGGGCAGTTCTTC. Amino acids: CASSQDRVKVRGQFF.

CDR3 nucleotide sequence: TGTGCCTGGAGCCCTATCGGGGGTTCAACTAATGAAAAACTGTTTTTT. This codes for CAWSPIGGSTNEKLFF. The gene calls are TRBV30 and TRBJ1-4, with D tentatively TRBD1 (5 bases). With 3 bases removed from V and 0 bases from J, the gap between germline ends came to 14 bases. The CDR3 length is 16 residues. CDR1 and CDR2 from the germline V gene are GTSNPN and SVGIG (reference sequence).

Only a few counts were recorded for this clone. The chain recombines TRBV7-2 with TRBJ2-2, with TRBD1 identical over 7 bases. From germline, CDR1 is SGHTA and CDR2 FQGNSA. The CDR3 is 17 amino acids. V lost 3 bases, J lost 1 base, and 8 bases stayed unmatched. CDR3 loop: CASSFPLAGGNTGELFF. DNA of the CDR3: TGTGCCAGCAGCTTCCCCTTGGCAGGGGGGAACACCGGGGAGCTGTTTTTT.

V and J are TRBV24-1 and TRBJ2-1; tentatively, D is TRBD2 (6 bases). The germline V gene encodes CDR1 KGHDR and CDR2 SFDVKD. V was clipped by 1 base and J by 6 bases, with 12 bases between them. The CDR3 is 15 amino acids. CDR3 protein: CATSDLVAEPNEQFF. Here the CDR3 DNA reads TGTGCCACCAGTGATTTAGTAGCGGAGCCCAATGAGCAGTTCTTC.

The chain is built from TRBV6-1 and TRBJ1-2, with D unclear. Looked up from germline, CDR1 is MNHNS and CDR2 is SASEGT. CDR3 length equals 14 residues. Trimming pared 3 bases from V and 0 bases from J, leaving 8 bases between. The CDR3 region has the DNA TGTGCCAGCAGTGAGTACCAGGCTAACTATGGCTACACCTTC. Its protein product is CASSEYQANYGYTF.